The 8 T cell receptor beta chains in this list originate from one sample, sequenced in a study of blood T cell repertoires in COVID-19. This table comes from immunoSEQ multiplex PCR, and its TCRdb copy is limited to in-frame clones, with some not included. The sample shows about 210,000 clones, roughly 86% of them seen only once. Sequencing used peripheral blood. The receptors were sampled from a man younger than 35 with active or convalescent COVID-19.

The chain recombines TRBV2 with TRBJ1-4, with 7 bases identical to TRBD1. The germline CDR1 and CDR2 sequences are SNHLY and FYNNEI. The CDR3 length is 14 residues. Germline trimming cut 7 bases from V and 4 bases from J; bases unmatched to any gene: 6. CDR3 region: CASTGDSNNEKLFF. CDR3 DNA sequence: TGTGCCAGCACTGGGGACAGTAATAATGAAAAACTGTTTTTT.

The gene calls are TRBV11-2 and TRBJ1-1; no firm D call. The CDR3 totals 15 residues. The germline CDR1 and CDR2 sequences are SGHAT and FQNNGV. The V end was cut by 1 base, the J end by 2 bases, with 11 bases between. The CDR3 loop is CASSLAPGSNTEAFF. DNA of the CDR3: TGTGCCAGCAGCTTAGCGCCGGGATCAAACACTGAAGCTTTCTTT. Complete variable domain (other parts from reference TRBV11-2 and TRBJ1-1): EAGVAQSPRYKIIEKRQSVAFWCNPISGHATLYWYQQILGQGPKLLIQFQNNGVVDDSQLPKDRFSAERLKGVDSTLKIQPAKLEDSAVYLCASSLAPGSNTEAFFGQGTRLTVV.

This clone appeared a single time. The V gene is TRBV3-1 (or the pseudogene TRBV3-2), the J gene TRBJ1-1, with D possibly matching TRBD1 (5 bases). CDR1 is LGHDT and CDR2 is YNNKEL in the germline V gene (reference sequence). The CDR3 consists of 15 residues. Trimming stripped 4 bases from V and 1 base from J, with 13 bases between. Here the CDR3 reads CASSRPSTENTEAFF. The CDR3 nucleotides are TGTGCCAGCAGCCGCCCATCGACAGAGAACACTGAAGCTTTCTTT.

The chain is built from TRBV19 and TRBJ1-2, with TRBD1 as a possible D gene (5 bases). CDR1 is LNHDA, CDR2 SQIVND, per germline (reference sequence). Trimming cost V 8 bases and J 5 bases, with 15 bases left between them. This CDR3 contains 13 residues. CDR3 sequence (DNA): TGTGCCAGTCGCCACGCCGGGGGGTATGGCTACACCTTC. Translating gives CASRHAGGYGYTF. Complete variable domain (other parts from reference TRBV19 and TRBJ1-2): DGGITQSPKYLFRKEGQNVTLSCEQNLNHDAMYWYRQDPGQGLRLIYYSQIVNDFQKGDIAEGYSVSREKKESFPLTVTSAQKNPTAFYLCASRHAGGYGYTFGSGTRLTVV.

The gene calls are TRBV3-1 (or the pseudogene TRBV3-2) and TRBJ1-2, with a tentative D call TRBD1 (6 bases). The CDR3 consists of 14 residues. CDR1 LGHDT and CDR2 YNNKEL come from the germline V gene (reference sequence). Deletions cut 5 bases from V and 4 bases from J, with 14 bases between. CDR3 sequence reads: CASSIRDTSYGYTF. Here the CDR3 DNA reads TGTGCCAGCAGCATTCGGGACACAAGCTATGGCTACACCTTC.

The genes are TRBV19 and TRBJ1-3, with 9 nucleotides matching TRBD1. V was pared by 4 bases and J by 6 bases, with 10 bases of the junction left unmatched. CDR1 is LNHDA and CDR2 is SQIVND in the germline V gene (reference sequence). This CDR3 has 16 residues. The CDR3 nucleotides read TGTGCCAGTAGTACGGGACAGGGCAATGGGTTAAACACCATATATTTT. Its protein is CASSTGQGNGLNTIYF.

Note on this clone: Distinct nucleotide sequences in the sample also encode this CDR3. The rearrangement links TRBV9 to TRBJ1-2; possible D gene TRBD1, 6 bases. V lost 3 bases and J lost 4, with 10 bases in between. The CDR3 length is 13 residues. Per the germline V gene, CDR1 is SGDLS and CDR2 is YYNGEE. CDR3 sequence: CASSGDTFYGYTF. CDR3 DNA: TGTGCCAGCAGCGGGGACACATTCTATGGCTACACCTTC.

V is TRBV29-1 and J is TRBJ1-2, with D hard to call. The germline V gene encodes CDR1 SQVTM and CDR2 ANQGSEA. Deletions cut 0 bases from V and 1 base from J, with 3 bases between. The CDR3 is 12 residues long. CDR3 bases: TGCAGCGTTGAAGAATATAACTATGGCTACACCTTC. Encoded protein: CSVEEYNYGYTF.